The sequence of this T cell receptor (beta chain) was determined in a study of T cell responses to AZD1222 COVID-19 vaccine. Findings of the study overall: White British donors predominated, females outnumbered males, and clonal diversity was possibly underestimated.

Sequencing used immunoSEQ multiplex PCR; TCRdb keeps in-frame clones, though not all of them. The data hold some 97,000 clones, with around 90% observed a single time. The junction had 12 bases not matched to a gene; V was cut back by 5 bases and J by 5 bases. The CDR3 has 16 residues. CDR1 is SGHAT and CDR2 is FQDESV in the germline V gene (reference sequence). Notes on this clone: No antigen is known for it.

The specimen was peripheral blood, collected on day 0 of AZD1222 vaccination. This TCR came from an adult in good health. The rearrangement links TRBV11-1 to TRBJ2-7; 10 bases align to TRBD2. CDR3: CASSRLEREGSNEQYF. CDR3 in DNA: TGTGCCAGCAGCCGATTAGAGCGGGAGGGCTCAAACGAGCAGTACTTC.